The clone carrying this T cell receptor beta chain was recorded many times. This sample was taken from a study of Graves' ophthalmopathy and Graves' hyperthyroidism. RNA transcripts served as template for amplifying TCR beta CDR3 sequences. RT-PCR was first run with HTBI primers, then multiplex PCR in a second round. TCRdb called the multiplex PCR reads again in MiXCR, with one record for every CDR3 protein. The repertoire consists of almost 750,000 distinct CDR3 sequences, with approximately 40% occurring once and the leading ten covering about 40%. V was trimmed by 4 bases and J by 5 bases, leaving 5 bases between them. This CDR3 region has 11 residues. Germline V gene sequence: CDR1 SGHTA, CDR2 FQGNSA.

This clonotype was obtained from an adult man with Graves' ophthalmopathy. The V and J genes are TRBV7-2 and TRBJ2-5; D is unclear. Sequences were obtained from peripheral blood. The CDR3 nucleotides read TGTGCCAGCAGCTCGTGGGAGACCCAGTACTTC. This translates into CASSSWETQYF. The full variable domain, its missing parts supplied by reference TRBV7-2 and TRBJ2-5, is GAGVSQSPSNKVTEKGKDVELRCDPISGHTALYWYRQSLGQGLEFLIYFQGNSAPDKSGLPSDRFSAERTGGSVSTLTIQRTQQEDSAVYLCASSSWETQYFGPGTRLLVL.